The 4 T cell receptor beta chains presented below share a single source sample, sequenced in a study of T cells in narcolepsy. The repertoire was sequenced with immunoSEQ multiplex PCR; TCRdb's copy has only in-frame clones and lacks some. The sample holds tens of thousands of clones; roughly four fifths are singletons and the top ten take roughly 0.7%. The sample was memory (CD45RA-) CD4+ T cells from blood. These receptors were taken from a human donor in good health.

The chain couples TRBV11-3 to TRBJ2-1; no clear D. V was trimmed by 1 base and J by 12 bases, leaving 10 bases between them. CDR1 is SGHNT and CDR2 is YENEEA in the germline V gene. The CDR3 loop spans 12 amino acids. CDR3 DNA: TGTGCCAGCAGCTTAGGTCCCGGGTCGCAGTTCTTC. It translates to CASSLGPGSQFF.

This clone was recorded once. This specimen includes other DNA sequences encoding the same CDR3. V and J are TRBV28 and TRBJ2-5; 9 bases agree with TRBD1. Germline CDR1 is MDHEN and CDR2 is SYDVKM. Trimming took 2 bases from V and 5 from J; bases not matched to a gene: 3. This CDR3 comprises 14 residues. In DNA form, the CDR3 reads TGTGCCAGCAGTTTAGGAGGACAGGGGGAGACCCAGTACTTC. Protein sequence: CASSLGGQGETQYF.

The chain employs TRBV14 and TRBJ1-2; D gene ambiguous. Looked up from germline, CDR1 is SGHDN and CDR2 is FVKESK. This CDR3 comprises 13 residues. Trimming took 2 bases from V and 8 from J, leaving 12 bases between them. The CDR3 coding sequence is TGTGCCAGCAGCCAAAGACCGCGGATAGGCTACACCTTC. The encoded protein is CASSQRPRIGYTF.

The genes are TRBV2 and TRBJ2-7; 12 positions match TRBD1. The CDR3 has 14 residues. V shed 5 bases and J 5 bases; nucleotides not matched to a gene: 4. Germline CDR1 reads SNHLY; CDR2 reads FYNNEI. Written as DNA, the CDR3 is TGTGCCAGCAGTCGGGACAGGGGGCTGGACGAGCAGTACTTC. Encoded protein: CASSRDRGLDEQYF. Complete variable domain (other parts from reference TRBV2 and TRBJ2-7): EPEVTQTPSHQVTQMGQEVILRCVPISNHLYFYWYRQILGQKVEFLVSFYNNEISEKSEIFDDQFSVERPDGSNFTLKIRSTKLEDSAMYFCASSRDRGLDEQYFGPGTRLTVT.